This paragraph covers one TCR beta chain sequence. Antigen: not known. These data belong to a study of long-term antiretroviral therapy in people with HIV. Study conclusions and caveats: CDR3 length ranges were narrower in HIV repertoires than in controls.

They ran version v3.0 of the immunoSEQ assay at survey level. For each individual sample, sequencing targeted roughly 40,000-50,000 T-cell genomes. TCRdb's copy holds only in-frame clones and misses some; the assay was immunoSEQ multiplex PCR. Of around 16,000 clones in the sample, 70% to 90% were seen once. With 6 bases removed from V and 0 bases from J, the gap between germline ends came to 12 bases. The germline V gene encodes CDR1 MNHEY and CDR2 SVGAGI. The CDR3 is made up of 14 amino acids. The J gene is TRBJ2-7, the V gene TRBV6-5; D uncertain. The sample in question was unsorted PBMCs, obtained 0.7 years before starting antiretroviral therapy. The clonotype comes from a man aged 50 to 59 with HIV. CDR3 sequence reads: CASSPLQDSYEQYF. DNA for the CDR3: TGTGCCAGCAGCCCCCTCCAGGACTCCTACGAGCAGTACTTC.